These 19 T cell receptor beta chains were all obtained from the same sample, sequenced in a study of T cell responses to AZD1222 COVID-19 vaccine. Generated by immunoSEQ multiplex PCR, the TCRdb table keeps only in-frame clones and is missing some. The table has approximately 140,000 clones, around 89% seen once. The input for sequencing was peripheral blood, taken on day 0 of AZD1222 vaccination. These receptors all come from an adult in good health.

This rearrangement joins TRBV7-9 to TRBJ1-1; D remains unclear. V shed 8 bases and J shed 1 base, with 11 bases lying between them. Germline CDR1 reads SEHNR; CDR2 reads FQNEAQ (reference sequence). This CDR3 is 13 amino acids long. The CDR3 is CASGRVANTEAFF. The CDR3 DNA is TGTGCCAGCGGCCGCGTGGCGAACACTGAAGCTTTCTTT.

The chain joins TRBV28 to TRBJ2-5, with 8 nucleotides matching TRBD1. V was pared by 5 bases and J by 6 bases, with 20 bases of the junction left unmatched. The CDR3 length is 18 residues. Germline V gene lookup returns CDR1 MDHEN and CDR2 SYDVKM. In DNA form, the CDR3 reads TGTGCCAGCAGTCCCTGGGACAGGCACGACGCCGGAGAGAAGACCCAGTACTTC. This translates into CASSPWDRHDAGEKTQYF.

As regards this clone: The same CDR3 arises from other DNA sequences in this sample as well. The chain carries TRBV5-4 and TRBJ1-6; 9 bases agree with TRBD1. CDR1 and CDR2 (germline): SGHNT, YYREEE (reference sequence). Trimming took 3 bases from V and 4 from J; bases not matched to a gene: 5. The CDR3 contains 16 residues. The CDR3 region is CASSSLGQGYNSPLHF. In DNA form, the CDR3 reads TGTGCCAGCAGCTCACTGGGACAGGGATATAATTCACCCCTCCACTTT.

J is TRBJ1-4 and V is TRBV9; possibly TRBD1 for D (5 bases). V lost 4 bases, J lost 8 bases, and 18 bases lay in between. The CDR3 consists of 15 residues. Germline values: CDR1 SGDLS, CDR2 YYNGEE. DNA for the CDR3: TGTGCCAGCAGCCTGGCTACAGGAATGGGGGAAAAACTGTTTTTT. Translating gives CASSLATGMGEKLFF.

This clone was seen just once. The DNA for the CDR3 is TGTGCCAGCTGGTTAATGGGGGGGCTGAACACTGAAGCTTTCTTT. Its protein is CASWLMGGLNTEAFF. This chain links TRBV2 with TRBJ1-1, with D perhaps TRBD1 (6 bases). The CDR3 covers 15 residues. Germline V lookup: CDR1 SNHLY, CDR2 FYNNEI. V lost 8 bases and J lost 0, with 16 bases in between. The full variable domain, with the rest looked up from reference TRBV2 and TRBJ1-1, is EPEVTQTPSHQVTQMGQEVILRCVPISNHLYFYWYRQILGQKVEFLVSFYNNEISEKSEIFDDQFSVERPDGSNFTLKIRSTKLEDSAMYFCASWLMGGLNTEAFFGQGTRLTVV.

The chain uses TRBV15 and TRBJ1-6; 7 positions match TRBD1. With 5 bases clipped from V and 5 bases from J, the junction kept 6 bases outside the gene matches. Germline V gene data show CDR1 as LNHNV and CDR2 as YYDKDF (reference sequence). The CDR3 has 15 amino acids. The CDR3 spells CATSGPGQNNSPLHF. CDR3 DNA sequence: TGTGCCACCAGCGGCCCGGGACAGAATAATTCACCCCTCCACTTT. The entire variable domain, with the rest obtained from reference TRBV15 and TRBJ1-6, is as follows: DAMVIQNPRYQVTQFGKPVTLSCSQTLNHNVMYWYQQKSSQAPKLLFHYYDKDFNNEADTPDNFQSRRPNTSFCFLDIRSPGLGDTAMYLCATSGPGQNNSPLHFGNGTRLTVT.

The V gene is TRBV5-6, the J gene TRBJ1-1; no reliable D call. The V gene's germline CDR1 is SGHDT and CDR2 YYEEEE. This CDR3 has 15 amino acids. V lost 4 bases and J 1 base, leaving 14 bases between the germline ends. The CDR3 DNA follows: TGTGCCAGCAGCCTGACCCCCAAGGGGAACACTGAAGCTTTCTTT. Protein product: CASSLTPKGNTEAFF. Full variable domain (rest looked up from reference TRBV5-6 and TRBJ1-1): DAGVTQSPTHLIKTRGQQVTLRCSPKSGHDTVSWYQQALGQGPQFIFQYYEEEERQRGNFPDRFSGHQFPNYSSELNVNALLLGDSALYLCASSLTPKGNTEAFFGQGTRLTVV.

The chain uses TRBV7-2 and TRBJ2-1, with D possibly TRBD2 on 6 matching bases. The V gene's germline CDR1 is SGHTA and CDR2 FQGNSA. V was trimmed by 7 bases and J by 0 bases, leaving 10 bases between them. The CDR3 has 14 residues. In nucleotides, the CDR3 is TGTGCCAGCAAAACCGGGGGCTCCTACAATGAGCAGTTCTTC. Its protein product is CASKTGGSYNEQFF. The whole variable domain, filled in from reference TRBV7-2 and TRBJ2-1, reads GAGVSQSPSNKVTEKGKDVELRCDPISGHTALYWYRQSLGQGLEFLIYFQGNSAPDKSGLPSDRFSAERTGGSVSTLTIQRTQQEDSAVYLCASKTGGSYNEQFFGPGTRLTVL.

Only one count was recorded for this clone. V and J are TRBV7-3 and TRBJ2-5, with a tentative D call TRBD1 (6 bases). This CDR3 contains 15 residues. Germline V gene lookup returns CDR1 SGHTA and CDR2 FQGTGA. The V gene lost 5 bases and the J gene lost 1 base, with 14 bases spanning the gap. DNA for the CDR3: TGTGCCAGCAGCCCCTACAGGACAGCCCAAGAGACCCAGTACTTC. Translation: CASSPYRTAQETQYF. Full variable domain (remainder filled in from reference TRBV7-3 and TRBJ2-5): GAGVSQTPSNKVTEKGKYVELRCDPISGHTALYWYRQSLGQGPEFLIYFQGTGAADDSGLPNDRFFAVRPEGSVSTLKIQRTERGDSAVYLCASSPYRTAQETQYFGPGTRLLVL.

V gene TRBV7-2 combines with J gene TRBJ1-5, with 7 bases matching TRBD1. The J segment lost 5 bases and the V segment lost 5 bases, leaving 12 bases of the junction unmatched. The CDR3 spans 16 residues. Germline CDR1 reads SGHTA; CDR2 reads FQGNSA. The CDR3 DNA reads as TGTGCCAGCAGCCAACTTGGACAGGCCGACTATCAGCCCCAGCATTTT. Translation gives CASSQLGQADYQPQHF. The complete variable domain, with remaining parts taken from reference TRBV7-2 and TRBJ1-5, reads GAGVSQSPSNKVTEKGKDVELRCDPISGHTALYWYRQSLGQGLEFLIYFQGNSAPDKSGLPSDRFSAERTGGSVSTLTIQRTQQEDSAVYLCASSQLGQADYQPQHFGDGTRLSIL.

The sample holds one count of this clone. This chain uses TRBV5-6 with TRBJ1-2, with 8 positions matching TRBD1. The CDR3 is 14 residues long. Germline loops: CDR1 SGHDT, CDR2 YYEEEE. The ends lost 4 bases at V and 7 bases at J; junction bases unmatched: 9. The CDR3 loop is CASSIGQGVPGYTF. The CDR3 coding sequence is TGTGCCAGCAGCATCGGACAGGGAGTGCCTGGCTACACCTTC.

The chain is built from TRBV19 and TRBJ1-5; TRBD1 aligns across 10 bases. CDR3 length: 16 amino acids. The J segment lost 4 bases and the V segment lost 8 bases, leaving 11 bases of the junction unmatched. In germline, CDR1 is LNHDA, CDR2 SQIVND (reference sequence). CDR3 sequence: CASRTGDRGANQPQHF. DNA for the CDR3: TGTGCCAGTCGCACGGGGGACAGGGGCGCTAATCAGCCCCAGCATTTT.

In its sample, this clone was seen once. CDR3 in DNA: TGTGCCAGCAGCCAAGAATCACTACTGGGACTAGGAAGTTCCTACGAGCAGTACTTC. Its protein is CASSQESLLGLGSSYEQYF. This chain links TRBV3-1 (or the pseudogene TRBV3-2) with TRBJ2-7; 8 bases agree with TRBD2. Trimming removed 0 bases from V and 1 base from J; junction bases left unmatched: 14. This CDR3 has 19 amino acids. The germline V gene has CDR1 LGHDT and CDR2 YNNKEL (reference sequence).

The rearrangement uses TRBV5-1 and TRBJ1-1, with TRBD1 as a possible D gene (5 bases). The V and J ends lost 1 base and 0 bases respectively, with 7 bases between them. This CDR3 comprises 14 residues. Germline loops: CDR1 SGHRS, CDR2 YFSETQ. CDR3 sequence reads: CASSLRGVNTEAFF. The CDR3 bases are TGCGCCAGCAGCTTGCGAGGGGTGAACACTGAAGCTTTCTTT.

The chain combines TRBV4-3 with TRBJ1-1; D unresolved. The CDR3 is 15 amino acids. Germline V CDR1 and CDR2: LGHNA, YSLEER. Trimming pared 0 bases from V and 1 base from J, leaving 9 bases between. CDR3 nucleotides: TGCGCCAGCAGCCAAGAAATAAACAGGAACACTGAAGCTTTCTTT. This translates into CASSQEINRNTEAFF.

V gene TRBV29-1 combines with J gene TRBJ1-1, with D possibly matching TRBD1 (5 bases). Germline V gene sequence: CDR1 SQVTM, CDR2 ANQGSEA. V was clipped by 2 bases and J by 4 bases, with 11 bases between them. This CDR3 is built from 13 residues. In DNA, the CDR3 is TGCAGCGTTGAACGGACTCAGGGCACTGAAGCTTTCTTT. Amino acids: CSVERTQGTEAFF.

This clone was picked up a small number of times. The chain combines TRBV6-4 with TRBJ1-2; 7 positions match TRBD1. Germline CDR1 is MRHNA and CDR2 is SNTAGT. This CDR3 contains 14 residues. Losses at the gene ends were 6 bases for V and 6 bases for J; bases not matched to a gene: 10. The CDR3 DNA reads as TGTGCCAGCAGCTCGGGACAGATGGCGGATGGCTACACCTTC. Translation: CASSSGQMADGYTF.

This chain links TRBV3-1 (or the pseudogene TRBV3-2) with TRBJ2-7, with D perhaps given as TRBD1 or TRBD2 (5 bases each). The CDR3 covers 15 residues. Trimming took 3 bases from V and 3 from J, leaving 15 bases between them. Germline V CDR1 and CDR2: LGHDT, YNNKEL (reference sequence). In DNA, the CDR3 is TGTGCCAGCAGCCAGTCGGGACGTTTGGTCTACGAGCAGTACTTC. This gives the protein CASSQSGRLVYEQYF.

V usage is TRBV7-3 and J usage is TRBJ2-2; TRBD2 aligns across 7 bases. From germline, CDR1 is SGHTA and CDR2 FQGTGA. The CDR3 covers 15 residues. Losses at the gene ends were 3 bases for V and 5 bases for J; bases not matched to a gene: 6. CDR3 residues: CASSFGGGRTGELFF. The CDR3 DNA reads TGTGCCAGCAGCTTTGGCGGGGGACGTACCGGGGAGCTGTTTTTT.